This T cell receptor (beta chain) was captured in a study of T cells after yellow fever vaccination (dated by TCRdb to 2018 to 2020). About the investigation overall: The SMART-Seq v4 Ultra Low Input RNA kit was used to prepare libraries from fractions with low cell numbers. To follow T-cell clones before and after primary and booster YFV17D yellow fever vaccination, bulk TCR alpha and beta repertoires were sequenced over time. Blood was drawn at multiple timepoints before and after primary and secondary immunization, with bulk PBMC replicates and cell subsets isolated. Two healthy male donors, one aged 18 to 30 and one aged 30 to 40 years, made up the cohort. The full study reports these points: The secondary T-cell response was found to be weaker but faster than the primary response, with a peak reached on day 5 rather than on day 15. Computational filtering was required because FACS-sorted repertoires could contain abundant contaminating clonotypes from the bulk population. Only two donors were included in the study, so the extent to which the findings can be generalized is limited. After the booster, most clones that had expanded after primary vaccination were detected again (nearly 97% of CD4 and more than 85% of CD8), suggesting broad maintenance of memory. A small fraction of clonotypes appeared in both the CD4 and CD8 compartments, likely as a result of convergent recombination.

Regarding this clonotype: Its antigen target is currently unknown. Within one base of it there is no much larger clone, and no base qualities were kept.

The sample's treatment or condition, from its label and the paper: live attenuated yellow fever vaccine strain. At every blood-draw timepoint, two biological replicates of bulk PBMCs were collected. A standard Ficoll-Paque protocol was used to isolate PBMCs from peripheral blood. TriZol was used to extract RNA from bulk PBMCs, CD4 and CD8 fractions, and dextramer-positive and dextramer-negative fractions. TCR cDNA was made using 5'RACE template switching, a step that added a universal primer site and unique molecular identifiers. cDNA synthesis was primed from both the TCR alpha and TCR beta constant segments. Two PCR steps were used to amplify libraries, with sample barcodes and sequencing adapters being added in the second step. Sequencing of libraries was performed on Illumina HiSeq 2500 (2x100 bp) or NovaSeq (2x150 bp). The published analysis was carried out like this. Demultiplexing of reads and collapsing into UMI consensus sequences were performed with MIGEC, and V(D)J alignment was carried out with MiXCR. Vaccine-responding clonotypes were defined with edgeR using replicate PBMC samples, requiring FDR below 0.01 and a log2 fold change above 5 up to day 15. Each bulk clonotype was labeled CD4 or CD8 based on which sequenced repertoire, CD4 or CD8, contained the clonotype at higher abundance. TCRdb reprocessing: public reads trimmed at Q25 with fastp, clones called with MiXCR, in-frame beta chains kept. Entries that share a CDR3 protein sequence are merged under the most common genes and DNA. The V and J calls reflect TCRdb's pipeline rather than the authors' work. The sample table records under 550,000 distinct CDR3 sequences; 21% of these occur just once. 16% of the sample is held by the ten biggest clonotypes.

The receptor comes from a young man who received the YFV17D yellow fever vaccine. Sample: PBMCs, taken roughly 20 days after the first yellow fever vaccination.

CDR3 protein: CASNEIKDRGGTDTQYF. The DNA is TGTGCCAGCAACGAAATTAAGGACAGGGGCGGCACAGATACGCAGTATTTT. The rearranged segments are TRBV9 and TRBJ2-3; a stretch of 9 junction bases matches TRBD1. Relative to germline, V is missing 6 bases and J is missing 1 base, with 12 bases of the junction outside any gene match. The germline V gene provides CDR1 SGDLS and CDR2 YYNGEE. Including cysteine and phenylalanine, the CDR3 has 17 amino acids. Only the CDR3 DNA stays, 51 bases, in frame from base 1.